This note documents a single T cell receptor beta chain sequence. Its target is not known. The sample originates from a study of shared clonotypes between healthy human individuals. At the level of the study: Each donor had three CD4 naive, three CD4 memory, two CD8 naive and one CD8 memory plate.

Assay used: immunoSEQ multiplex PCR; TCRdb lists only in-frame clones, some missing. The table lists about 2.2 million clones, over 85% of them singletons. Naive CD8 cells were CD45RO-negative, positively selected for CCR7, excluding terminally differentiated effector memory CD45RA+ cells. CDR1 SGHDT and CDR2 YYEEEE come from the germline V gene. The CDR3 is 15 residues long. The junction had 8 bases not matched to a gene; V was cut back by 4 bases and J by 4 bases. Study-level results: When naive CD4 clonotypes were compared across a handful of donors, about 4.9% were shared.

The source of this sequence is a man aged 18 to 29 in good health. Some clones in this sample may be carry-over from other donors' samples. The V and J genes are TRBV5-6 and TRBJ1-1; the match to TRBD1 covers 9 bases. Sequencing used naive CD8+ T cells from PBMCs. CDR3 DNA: TGTGCCAGCAGCCCCGGGACAGGGTTCGCCACTGAAGCTTTCTTT. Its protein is CASSPGTGFATEAFF.